This T cell receptor (beta chain) was captured in a study of cytomegalovirus exposure and HLA in healthy donors (dated by TCRdb to the late 2010s). Looking at the study overall: According to an earlier analysis of 587 of the donors, some 180 million T cells yielded 95 million to 140 million unique TCR beta sequences and less than 300 Gb of sequence data. In a later genetic analysis, genome-wide SNP genotypes for about 65% of the roughly 700 donors were used, and that subset was treated as a discovery cohort. Typing coverage differed by locus: A, B, C, DRB1 and DQB1 were typed in about 620-640 donors, DQA1 in 500 to 550, DPA1 in some 600, and DPB1 in around 490. An early release covering some 640 HLA-typed donors comprised roughly 300 gigabases of sequencing data and around 80 million unique TCR sequences. Donor age, sex, ethnicity and CMV serostatus were compiled together with the repertoire data. On average, 235,054 unique TCR beta nucleotide sequences were sequenced per donor among about 400 genotyped donors of the cohort, with about 17% of those sequences being non-productive. In the later analysis, no new phenotypic data were used to find candidate immune exposures; instead, reliance was placed on TCR beta sequences and their occurrence across donors. All discovery cohort repertoires had been generated using a single sequencing platform. Several DR-DQ haplotypes were treated as single units for association and clustering because of strong linkage in the cohort. A separate validation cohort of some 130 different subjects was used in addition to the 666-subject first cohort. In an earlier analysis of 587 of the donors, high-throughput TCR beta sequencing was used to judge whether each TCR beta V gene segment behaved as functional or pseudogenic. A later analysis re-analyzed previously published TCR beta repertoires from about 600 donors and added high-resolution HLA genotyping to study TCR occurrence patterns. Of the 398 genotyped donors, 80% to 90% were placed in the genetic ancestry cluster associated with self-reported Caucasian donors. The T cell repertoires of roughly 660 subjects were profiled by immunosequencing and related to cytomegalovirus serostatus. High-throughput TCR immunosequencing, statistical association of individual TCRs with disease status, and machine learning were combined to predict cytomegalovirus infection status. The study aimed to test whether signatures of past pathogen exposure could be identified by cataloging public T cell receptors. Class I and class II HLA loci were covered by the typing at four-digit resolution. What the authors observed across the whole study: A further reported finding was that TCR beta sequences accurately predicted the HLA-A and HLA-B alleles for most subjects in the first cohort. The sequencing pipeline was judged likely to have produced a cluster of highly shared sequence variants as a technical artifact. The cohort was sequenced for TCR beta chains only, and without alpha or paired-chain data the features that could be detected were limited. It was suggested by the authors that the approach could potentially be generalized to other disease states and immunological phenotypes. A later analysis found that most CMV-associated TCR beta chains appeared HLA-restricted, with HLA associations seemingly driven largely by CMV exposure. Linkage disequilibrium might explain the correlated functional status among segregating V segments, but an unknown experimental factor could not be ruled out. The earlier analysis of nearly 600 of the donors excluded 15 to 20 rarely observed V segments, including chromosome 9 orphons, because counts were too low. Broadly in line with IMGT annotations, most TCR beta V segments showed up in productive rearrangements about 87% or about 30% of the time in an earlier analysis of several hundred of the donors. In a later genetic analysis, fewer N-insertions in productive TCRs were reported among donors in an Asian-associated ancestry cluster than the approximately 630-donor mean. In a later analysis, HLA-associated TCR beta chains showed more clonal expansion and lower generation probabilities than non-associated chains that were equally common. In a later analysis, several top co-occurrence clusters were reported to appear linked to parvovirus B19, influenza, CMV and Epstein-Barr virus. The presence/absence analyses assumed that sequencing depth was roughly uniform across donors, and that assumption may not be true. Cytomegalovirus status was reported to be diagnosed by the classifier with high specificity and sensitivity in both the original and validation cohorts. V-gene and J-gene trimming of TCR beta chains was associated with a missense DCLRE1C variant in a later genetic analysis, and the association was replicated in an independent cohort. In vitro tests confirmed that a few of the cytomegalovirus-associated TCR beta chains recognize cytomegalovirus antigens. CMV serostatus was the only immune exposure information available for the cohort. Across donors, most TCR sequences were observed very rarely, whereas some public TCRs were present in many individuals. At a false discovery rate of 0.05, a later analysis linked 16,951 TCR beta sequences to specific HLA alleles. Some IMGT-functional V segments, including TRBV6-2 and TRBV6-3, could not be distinguished by the 87-base-pair reads and were therefore excluded. In a later analysis, TCR association rates were found to vary across HLA loci, with the most associated TCRs seen for DRB1 alleles and the fewest for HLA-C alleles. The study gave a list of 150 to 200 TCR beta chains associated with cytomegalovirus. Because HLA typing was missing for some donors at each locus, association tests included only the typed subset. When HLA alleles, especially DR and DQ, strongly co-occurred, TCR associations were difficult to assign to individual alleles.

In total, approximately 700 healthy bone marrow donors made up the cohort. All cohort members were sampled while nominally healthy, although unrecorded immune exposures were likely present. The donor was CMV seronegative and was included in the group of a few hundred seronegative cohort members. Each donor provided a peripheral blood sample, and peripheral blood mononuclear cells were used for TCR beta sequencing. Genomic DNA was extracted from the blood cell samples with the Qiagen DNeasy Blood Extraction Kit. Receptor libraries were prepared by the immunoSEQ multiplex PCR assay. For the multiplex PCR, a mixture combining 60 forward primers for TCR Vbeta segments and 13 reverse primers for TCR Jbeta segments was used. The CDR3 region of rearranged TCR beta genes was amplified from genomic DNA by a multiplex PCR assay. On the Illumina HiSeq System, the amplified TCR beta libraries were sequenced as 87-base-pair reads. The paper's processing steps were these. Across the 700 or so repertoires, a later analysis counted 60 million to 90 million unique TCR beta chains, 9 million to 14 million of which were shared by at least two donors. Raw reads were error-corrected and collapsed into unique sequences with a nearest-neighbor algorithm that merged closely related sequences to remove PCR and sequencing errors. To assign V, D and J gene segments, CDR3 sequences were aligned to IMGT reference sequences. For a sequence to be retained, a match of at least six nucleotides to both a V gene segment and a J gene segment was required. Rearrangements were classified as productive when the CDR3 lacked stop codons and remained in frame with V and J, and all other rearrangements were classified as non-productive. Following IMGT convention, CDR3 was defined as the stretch from the second conserved V-encoded cysteine to the conserved J-encoded phenylalanine. The earlier analysis of about 610 of the donors excluded sequences that lacked an unambiguous match to a single V gene segment. In an earlier analysis of almost 600 of the donors, a V segment was called functional when productive rearrangements were above 56.7%, and segregating when the standard deviation between donors exceeded 5%. A statistical classification framework was built to diagnose cytomegalovirus status from the catalog of TCR beta chain sequences. A later analysis assigned V and J genes by comparing TCR nucleotide sequences with IMGT/GENE-DB human TR gene sequences. The TCRdist pipeline was used in a later analysis to assign CDR3 sequences and most-parsimonious VDJ recombination scenarios. In a later analysis, every TCR beta chain was defined by the combination of its CDR3 amino acid sequence and its V-gene family, and reads without a unique V-gene family were dropped. A later analysis removed roughly 590 highly shared, low-generation-probability nucleotide sequences to deal with suspected cross-contamination and a sequencing artifact. In a later analysis, a clonal expansion index for each public chain was calculated from normalized within-repertoire ranks of inferred template counts. Generation probabilities in a later analysis came from a VDJ recombination model fitted to out-of-frame rearrangements, and those results were checked against IGoR. A later analysis scored TCR-TCR, TCR-HLA and TCR-CMV co-occurrence with hypergeometric tests, applying a repertoire-size bias correction to TCR pairs. A later analysis estimated false discovery rates by permuting HLA or CMV assignments 20 times. In a later analysis, co-occurring TCRs were grouped using DBSCAN, with TCRdist sequence similarity added in when clustering inside HLA-allele-positive subsets. Repertoires with fewer than 30,000 or more than 120,000 public chains, plus five repertoires with anomalous nucleotide sharing, were excluded from co-occurrence clustering. The table comes from immuneACCESS by way of TCRdb, which keeps in-frame sequences with V and J called. Part of the clones is missing from these tables; in studies checked, under half for an unresolved V gene and the rest for unknown reasons. The V and J calls and clone size were taken over from that table, and D and trimming were inferred from the DNA. The table held for this sample gives more than 110,000 clones. Less than 3.5% of the sample goes to the ten largest clones.

Trimming at the junction amounts to 6 bases on V and 5 bases on J, and the germline ends lie 19 bases apart. The CDR3 spans 15 residues, from the cysteine through the phenylalanine. Of the read, only the CDR3 DNA is kept; its 45 bases are in frame from base 1. Via the germline V gene (reference sequence), CDR1 is PRHDT and CDR2 FYEKMQ. Comment on this clone: Its antigen is not yet known.

Rearrangement joined TRBV13 to TRBJ2-5; a weak D assignment points to TRBD1 (5 bases agree). The sample comprised PBMCs. The clonotype comes from a middle-aged man in good health and CMV-seronegative. The DNA sequence is as follows: TGTGCCAGCAGAACGTCCGGCAAGGGGTTCGAGACCCAGTACTTC. Its protein is CASRTSGKGFETQYF.